Listed below are T cell receptor beta chains from one sample, sequenced in a study of cytotoxic CD8 clonotypes in ibrutinib-treated CLL. Some clones are missing from TCRdb's copy, which holds only in-frame ones; the method was immunoSEQ multiplex PCR. Seen here are about 140,000 clones, more than 75% observed once, and the top ten hold 6.5% to 8%. The sample consisted of PBMCs, taken after 36 months of ibrutinib treatment. These TCRs come from a human donor with chronic lymphocytic leukemia. Each CDR3 is given with its conserved first and last residue. A D gene is named only where the DNA matches it firmly. Where a row states a size, it is once, few, many or the class of an expanded clone; other rows omit it.

CASSPPGTRVYNEQFF TGTGCCAGCTCACCACCCGGGACTAGAGTCTACAATGAGCAGTTCTTC TRBV18 TRBD2 TRBJ2-1 .
CASSYPPTGKETQYF TGTGCCAGCAGTTACCCTCCTACGGGGAAAGAGACCCAGTACTTC TRBV6-6 . TRBJ2-5 once
CASSIGASSGNTIYF TGTGCCAGTAGTATTGGGGCCTCCTCTGGAAACACCATATATTTT TRBV19 . TRBJ1-3 few
CASSSGDRATEAFF TGTGCCAGCAGCTCTGGGGACAGGGCGACTGAAGCTTTCTTT TRBV13 TRBD1 TRBJ1-1 .
CARGAGRGACNEQFF TGTGCCAGGGGGGCCGGCAGAGGAGCCTGCAATGAGCAGTTCTTC TRBV21-1 . TRBJ2-1 once
CASTGQFPGELFF TGTGCCAGCACAGGACAATTCCCCGGGGAGCTGTTTTTT TRBV27 . TRBJ2-2 .
CAISEGPMEGYTF TGTGCCATCAGTGAAGGACCTATGGAGGGCTACACCTTC TRBV6-5 . TRBJ1-2 .
CASSPPLSRDINQPQHF TGTGCCAGCAGCCCCCCTCTCTCAAGGGACATCAATCAGCCCCAGCATTTT TRBV5-5 . TRBJ1-5 .
CASSFQGTGAISGNTIYF TGCGCCAGCAGCTTCCAGGGGACAGGGGCGATCTCTGGAAACACCATATATTTT TRBV5-1 TRBD1 TRBJ1-3 once
CASSDQGNEKLFF TGCGCCAGCAGTGACCAGGGTAATGAAAAACTGTTTTTT TRBV10-1 . TRBJ1-4 .
CSVGGNQETQYF TGCAGCGTTGGGGGGAACCAAGAGACCCAGTACTTC TRBV29-1 . TRBJ2-5 .
CASSLGGTGANYGYTF TGTGCCAGCAGTTTAGGGGGAACAGGGGCAAACTATGGCTACACCTTC TRBV28 TRBD1 TRBJ1-2 .
CASSSLGAGEGYGYTF TGCGCCAGCAGCTCCCTCGGGGCAGGGGAAGGCTATGGCTACACCTTC TRBV5-1 . TRBJ1-2 .
CASSVEGRSSGANVLTF TGTGCCAGCAGCGTAGAGGGCCGGAGCTCTGGGGCCAACGTCCTGACTTTC TRBV9 . TRBJ2-6 .
CASSPGGREYGYTF TGTGCCAGCAGCCCAGGGGGCAGGGAGTATGGCTACACCTTC TRBV7-3 TRBD1 TRBJ1-2 .
CASSLVGNHEQYF TGCGCCAGCAGCTTGGTGGGGAACCACGAGCAGTACTTC TRBV5-1 . TRBJ2-7 few
CASSKIFLAGITRRAYEQYF TGTGCCAGTAGTAAAATATTTCTAGCGGGGATCACCCGCCGAGCCTACGAGCAGTACTTC TRBV19 TRBD2 TRBJ2-7 few
CASSLSPAYQETQYF TGTGCCAGCAGTTTATCTCCAGCGTACCAAGAGACCCAGTACTTC TRBV27 . TRBJ2-5 .
CASSELRTGDYGYTF TGCGCCAGCAGTGAACTCAGGACAGGGGACTATGGCTACACCTTC TRBV10-2 TRBD1 TRBJ1-2 .
CAISESTRLAGEALSHYEQYF TGTGCCATCAGTGAGTCGACTCGACTAGCGGGAGAAGCTCTGAGCCACTACGAGCAGTACTTC TRBV10-3 TRBD2 TRBJ2-7 .
CASRLLAGGSNEQFF TGTGCCAGCAGATTATTAGCGGGGGGAAGTAATGAGCAGTTCTTC TRBV6-5 TRBD2 TRBJ2-1 .
CASTTPAAAFEQFF TGTGCCAGTACAACACCCGCGGCGGCTTTTGAGCAGTTCTTC TRBV19 . TRBJ2-1 few
CASSIKLGPGNQPQHF TGTGCCAGTAGTATAAAATTGGGGCCAGGGAATCAGCCCCAGCATTTT TRBV19 . TRBJ1-5 .
CASSLLSGGNEKLFF TGTGCCAGCAGCTTGTTATCAGGGGGTAATGAAAAACTGTTTTTT TRBV5-5 TRBD1 TRBJ1-4 .